A selection of T cell receptor beta chains follows, all from one sample in a study of blood T cell repertoires in COVID-19. The protocol was immunoSEQ multiplex PCR, while the TCRdb copy is restricted to in-frame clones and leaves out a portion. The sample holds roughly 34,000 clones, 90% seen once. The sample taken for sequencing was peripheral blood. The source of these receptors is a man between 60 and 70 years old with active COVID-19. The CDR3 runs from the conserved cysteine through the conserved F or W. The D gene is left open where the match is weak. Size is omitted from some rows. Given values are once, few, many or a class for expanded clones.

CDR3nt: TGTGCCAGCAGCTCCTCGGACAGGGCTGGCAATCAGCCCCAGCATTTT
CDR3aa: CASSSSDRAGNQPQHF
d_gene: TRBD1
abundance: NA
j_gene: TRBJ1-5
v_gene: TRBV7-9

CDR3nt: TGTGCCAGCAGTTTGAGGGACACCGCCAGTGAGCAGTACTTC
CDR3aa: CASSLRDTASEQYF
d_gene: NA
abundance: NA
j_gene: TRBJ2-7
v_gene: TRBV6-5

CDR3nt: TGTGCCAGCAGCCCGGTAGGCGGCGGCGGGGAGCTGTTTTTT
CDR3aa: CASSPVGGGGELFF
d_gene: NA
abundance: once
j_gene: TRBJ2-2
v_gene: TRBV7-9

CDR3nt: TGTGCCAGCAGTTGGGACTCCACCTACGAGCAGTACTTC
CDR3aa: CASSWDSTYEQYF
d_gene: NA
abundance: NA
j_gene: TRBJ2-7
v_gene: TRBV6-2/TRBV6-3

CDR3nt: TGCGCCAGCAGTGATAGCTCTGGAAACACCATATATTTT
CDR3aa: CASSDSSGNTIYF
d_gene: NA
abundance: NA
j_gene: TRBJ1-3
v_gene: TRBV10-1

CDR3nt: TGTGCCAGCAGCCTCACTAGCGCCGAGCAGTACTTC
CDR3aa: CASSLTSAEQYF
d_gene: TRBD2
abundance: NA
j_gene: TRBJ2-7
v_gene: TRBV3-1/TRBV3-2

CDR3nt: TGTGCCAGCAGCGACCTGCCGCCCGGACATAAAAATTCACCCCTCCACTTT
CDR3aa: CASSDLPPGHKNSPLHF
d_gene: NA
abundance: NA
j_gene: TRBJ1-6
v_gene: TRBV28

CDR3nt: TGTGCCAGCAGCTTAGGAGGCTACACCGGGGAGCTGTTTTTT
CDR3aa: CASSLGGYTGELFF
d_gene: NA
abundance: NA
j_gene: TRBJ2-2
v_gene: TRBV7-9

CDR3nt: TGCGCCAGCAGCCAACAGGGACGCGGGGGGGAGACCCAGTACTTC
CDR3aa: CASSQQGRGGETQYF
d_gene: TRBD2
abundance: NA
j_gene: TRBJ2-5
v_gene: TRBV4-1

CDR3nt: TGTGCCAGCAGCCCTAGCGGGAACCCCTACAATGAGCAGTTCTTC
CDR3aa: CASSPSGNPYNEQFF
d_gene: TRBD2
abundance: once
j_gene: TRBJ2-1
v_gene: TRBV7-9

CDR3nt: TGCGCCAGCAGCACCGGACAGGGGGTTTTCACAGATACGCAGTATTTT
CDR3aa: CASSTGQGVFTDTQYF
d_gene: TRBD1
abundance: once
j_gene: TRBJ2-3
v_gene: TRBV5-1

CDR3nt: TGTGCCAGTAGGCGAGCGGGGGCTTTCGGAGGGTCCTACGAGCAGTACTTC
CDR3aa: CASRRAGAFGGSYEQYF
d_gene: TRBD2
abundance: NA
j_gene: TRBJ2-7
v_gene: TRBV19

CDR3nt: TGTGCCAGCAGCTTGCGTGGGAGCACCGGGGAGCTGTTTTTT
CDR3aa: CASSLRGSTGELFF
d_gene: NA
abundance: NA
j_gene: TRBJ2-2
v_gene: TRBV5-4

CDR3nt: TGTGCCAGCAGCCCCGGGACAGCCTACAATGAGCAGTTCTTC
CDR3aa: CASSPGTAYNEQFF
d_gene: TRBD1
abundance: NA
j_gene: TRBJ2-1
v_gene: TRBV7-3

CDR3nt: TGCAGCGTAGCGCTGACCGGCACCGGGGAGCTGTTTTTT
CDR3aa: CSVALTGTGELFF
d_gene: NA
abundance: NA
j_gene: TRBJ2-2
v_gene: TRBV29-1

CDR3nt: TGTGCCAGCAGCCTTCCGGGACTAGCGGGGGGGCCGGCCTACGAGCAGTACTTC
CDR3aa: CASSLPGLAGGPAYEQYF
d_gene: TRBD2
abundance: NA
j_gene: TRBJ2-7
v_gene: TRBV6-2/TRBV6-3

CDR3nt: TGTGCCACCAAAGGACTAGCGGCATACAATGAGCAGTTCTTC
CDR3aa: CATKGLAAYNEQFF
d_gene: TRBD2
abundance: NA
j_gene: TRBJ2-1
v_gene: TRBV2

CDR3nt: TGTGCCAGCAGCGTAGACCCCCAGGATACGCAGTATTTT
CDR3aa: CASSVDPQDTQYF
d_gene: NA
abundance: NA
j_gene: TRBJ2-3
v_gene: TRBV9

CDR3nt: TGTGCCAGCATCGATAGCGGGGGGGGTGAGCAGTTCTTC
CDR3aa: CASIDSGGGEQFF
d_gene: TRBD2
abundance: NA
j_gene: TRBJ2-1
v_gene: TRBV28

CDR3nt: TGCGCCAGCAGCCACAGGGAAGGGTATGGCTACACCTTC
CDR3aa: CASSHREGYGYTF
d_gene: NA
abundance: NA
j_gene: TRBJ1-2
v_gene: TRBV5-1

CDR3nt: TGTGCCAGCAGCCTACAGGGCATCGGCACCGGGGAGCTGTTTTTT
CDR3aa: CASSLQGIGTGELFF
d_gene: NA
abundance: NA
j_gene: TRBJ2-2
v_gene: TRBV3-1/TRBV3-2

CDR3nt: TGTGCCAGCAGCCCCCGGTATCCCAGGGGGGATTCACCCCTCCACTTT
CDR3aa: CASSPRYPRGDSPLHF
d_gene: TRBD1
abundance: NA
j_gene: TRBJ1-6
v_gene: TRBV7-8

CDR3nt: TGTGCCAGCAGCCCCCGGAGCGAAAAACTGTTTTTT
CDR3aa: CASSPRSEKLFF
d_gene: NA
abundance: NA
j_gene: TRBJ1-4
v_gene: TRBV28

CDR3nt: TGTGCCAGCAGCCCTCGACAGGGAAATTCACCCCTCCACTTT
CDR3aa: CASSPRQGNSPLHF
d_gene: TRBD1
abundance: NA
j_gene: TRBJ1-6
v_gene: TRBV9

CDR3nt: TGTGCCAGCAGTTACAGGGGGGGAGGCCTCGGCGGGGAGCTGTTTTTT
CDR3aa: CASSYRGGGLGGELFF
d_gene: NA
abundance: once
j_gene: TRBJ2-2
v_gene: TRBV6-5